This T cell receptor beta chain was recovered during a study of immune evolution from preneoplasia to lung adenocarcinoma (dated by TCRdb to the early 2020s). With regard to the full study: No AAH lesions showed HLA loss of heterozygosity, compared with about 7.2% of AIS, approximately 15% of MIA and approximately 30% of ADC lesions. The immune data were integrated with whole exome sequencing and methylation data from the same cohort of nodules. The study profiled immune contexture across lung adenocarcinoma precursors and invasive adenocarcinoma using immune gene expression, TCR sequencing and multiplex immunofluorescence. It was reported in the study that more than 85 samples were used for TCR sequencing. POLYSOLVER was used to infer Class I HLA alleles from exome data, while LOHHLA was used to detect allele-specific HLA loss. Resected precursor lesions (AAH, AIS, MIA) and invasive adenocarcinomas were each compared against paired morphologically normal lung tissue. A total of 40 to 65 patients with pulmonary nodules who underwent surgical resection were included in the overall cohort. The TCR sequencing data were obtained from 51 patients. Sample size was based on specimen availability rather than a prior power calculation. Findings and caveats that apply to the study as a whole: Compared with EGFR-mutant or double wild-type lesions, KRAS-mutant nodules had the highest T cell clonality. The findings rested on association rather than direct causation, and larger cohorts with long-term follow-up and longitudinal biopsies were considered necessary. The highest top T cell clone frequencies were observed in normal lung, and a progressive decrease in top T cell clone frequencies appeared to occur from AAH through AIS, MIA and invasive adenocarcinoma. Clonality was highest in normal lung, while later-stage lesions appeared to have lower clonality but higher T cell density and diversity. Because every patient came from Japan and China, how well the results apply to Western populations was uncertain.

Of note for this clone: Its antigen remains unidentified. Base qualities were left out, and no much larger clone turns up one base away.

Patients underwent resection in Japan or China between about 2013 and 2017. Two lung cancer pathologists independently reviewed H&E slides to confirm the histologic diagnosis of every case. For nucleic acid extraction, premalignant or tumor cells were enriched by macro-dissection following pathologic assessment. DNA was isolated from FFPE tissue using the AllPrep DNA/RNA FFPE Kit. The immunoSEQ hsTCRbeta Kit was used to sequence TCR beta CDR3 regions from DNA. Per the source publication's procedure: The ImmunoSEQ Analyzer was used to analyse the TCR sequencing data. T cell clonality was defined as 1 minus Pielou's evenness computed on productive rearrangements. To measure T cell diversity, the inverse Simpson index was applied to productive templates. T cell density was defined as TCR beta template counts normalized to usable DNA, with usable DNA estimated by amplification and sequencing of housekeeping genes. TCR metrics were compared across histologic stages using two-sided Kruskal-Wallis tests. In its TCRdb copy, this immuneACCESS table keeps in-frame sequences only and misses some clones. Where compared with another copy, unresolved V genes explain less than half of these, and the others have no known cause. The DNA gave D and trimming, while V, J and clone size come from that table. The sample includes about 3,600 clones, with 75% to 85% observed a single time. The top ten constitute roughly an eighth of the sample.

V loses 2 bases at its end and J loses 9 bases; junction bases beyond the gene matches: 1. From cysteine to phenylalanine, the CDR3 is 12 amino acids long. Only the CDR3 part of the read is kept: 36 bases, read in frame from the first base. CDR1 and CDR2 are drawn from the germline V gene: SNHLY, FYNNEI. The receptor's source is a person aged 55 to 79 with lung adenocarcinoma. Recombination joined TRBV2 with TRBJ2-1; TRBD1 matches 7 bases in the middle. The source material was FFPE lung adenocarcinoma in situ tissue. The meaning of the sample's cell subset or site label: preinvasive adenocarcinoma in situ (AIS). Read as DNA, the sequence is TGTGCCAGCAGTGAATACAGGGGTGAGCAGTTCTTC. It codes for CASSEYRGEQFF.